This T cell receptor (beta chain) stems from a study of beta chain features in type 1 diabetes. Overall study findings and caveats: TCRB CDR3s from Type 1 diabetes patients were moderately but significantly shorter in all four CD4+ subsets.

Looked up from germline, CDR1 is LGHNA and CDR2 is YSLEER. The V and J ends lost 1 base and 8 bases respectively, with 14 bases between them. This CDR3 is built from 15 residues. Concerning this clone: Its antigen is still unknown.

Reverse transcribing all isolated RNA meant expressed TCRB transcripts were sequenced. The assay was immunoSEQ multiplex PCR, and TCRdb's table has in-frame clones only and misses some. The sample contains 100,000 to 150,000 clones, about a sixth of which appear only once. The rearrangement joins TRBV4-3 to TRBJ1-4, with a tentative D call TRBD1 (6 bases). The receptor comes from a man aged 25-45 years with type 1 diabetes. The specimen sequenced was central memory CD4+ T cells from blood. CDR3 in DNA: TGCGCCAGCAGCCAAGTTCACCGGGACAACGAAAAACTGTTTTTT. Translation gives CASSQVHRDNEKLFF.